This passage covers 24 T cell receptor beta chains from one sample sequenced in a study of T cells in Graves' hyperthyroidism and ophthalmopathy. TCR beta CDR3 region amplification was performed from RNA transcripts. When the TCR CDR3 underwent first-round RT-PCR, the HTBI primer set was used. TCRdb passed the multiplex PCR reads through MiXCR, listing each CDR3 protein once. The table has roughly 100,000 distinct CDR3 sequences, 40% to 50% seen once; the top ten hold 20% to 30%. Source material: blood. These receptors were taken from a man aged 40-49 years with Graves' hyperthyroidism.

V is TRBV7-2 and J is TRBJ1-6; 9 bases align to TRBD1. Trimming cost V 5 bases and J 7 bases; bases outside gene matches: 6. CDR3 length: 15 amino acids. CDR1 SGHTA and CDR2 FQGNSA come from the germline V gene. The CDR3 DNA reads as TGTGCCAGCAGCCCCGGGACAGGGCCGAATTCACCCCTCCACTTT. Residues: CASSPGTGPNSPLHF.

With regard to this clonotype: The CDR3 carries no conserved terminal phenylalanine or tryptophan, so it likely arises from a read error. The chain is built from TRBV7-2 and TRBJ2-5, with D unresolved. Trimming took off 5 bases at V and 2 bases at J, with 12 bases between the two ends. CDR3 size: 14 residues. The V gene's germline CDR1 is SGHTA and CDR2 FQGNSA. In nucleotides, the CDR3 is TGTGCCAGCAGCCAAGAAACCGGACAAGAGACCCAGTACTGC. It specifies CASSQETGQETQYC.

This clonotype occurred once. The chain uses TRBV29-1 and TRBJ1-2; a weak D match, TRBD1 (5 bases). V lost 8 bases and J lost 6, with 19 bases in between. The CDR3 covers 13 residues. Germline CDR1 reads SQVTM; CDR2 reads ANQGSEA. CDR3 coding DNA: TGCAGCTCAGGACTAGCGGGGCACAATGGCTACACCTTC. Protein sequence: CSSGLAGHNGYTF.

This clonotype was counted many times. The V and J genes are TRBV28 and TRBJ2-7; 7 bases line up with TRBD2. This CDR3 is 13 amino acids long. Germline lookup yields CDR1 MDHEN and CDR2 SYDVKM. The J segment lost 4 bases and the V segment lost 7 bases, leaving 7 bases of the junction unmatched. DNA for the CDR3: TGTGCCAGCATGGGGTTCGGGGGGTACGAGCAGTACTTC. This translates into CASMGFGGYEQYF.

Comments on this clonotype: One junction end disagrees with the germline gene, perhaps due to a read error. The chain recombines TRBV24-1 with TRBJ2-5; D may match TRBD1 or TRBD2 (5 bases each). There are 14 residues in the CDR3. Germline values: CDR1 KGHDR, CDR2 SFDVKD. The CDR3 bases are TGTGCCACCAGTGCGAATGGGACCCAAAAGACCCAGTACTTC. Residues: CATSANGTQKTQYF.

This clonotype was counted many times. The gene calls are TRBV24-1 and TRBJ2-3; possible D gene TRBD1, 5 bases. The CDR3 has 13 amino acids. V was cut by 6 bases and J by 3 bases, with 9 bases left in between. Germline V gene sequence: CDR1 KGHDR, CDR2 SFDVKD. CDR3 bases: TGTGCCACCAGTAGACAGAATACAGATACGCAGTATTTT. Its translation: CATSRQNTDTQYF.

This clonotype has only one observation. V and J are TRBV2 and TRBJ1-2; D possibly corresponds to TRBD1 (6 bases). V lost 6 bases and J 9 bases, leaving 17 bases between the germline ends. The CDR3 covers 13 residues. Germline CDR1 and CDR2: SNHLY and FYNNEI. This CDR3 reads CASSARGGSSYTF. In DNA, the CDR3 is TGTGCCAGCAGCGCAAGGGGGGGGAGTAGCTACACCTTC.

About this clonotype itself: Here the CDR3 omits its conserved ending phenylalanine or tryptophan, so a read error is the likely source. The chain joins TRBV2 to TRBJ2-7; tentatively, D is TRBD1 or TRBD2 (5 bases each). Trimming removed 10 bases from V and 0 bases from J, with 16 bases in between. Germline V gene lookup returns CDR1 SNHLY and CDR2 FYNNEI. CDR3 length equals 14 residues. This chain's CDR3 is CAIKGSGSSYEQYL. CDR3 coding DNA: TGTGCCATCAAAGGGTCAGGGAGCTCCTACGAGCAGTACCTC.

In this sample, this clonotype turned up many times. The rearrangement uses TRBV15 and TRBJ2-4; the D call may be TRBD1 or TRBD2 (5 bases each). The length of the CDR3 is 14 residues. The V gene's germline CDR1 is LNHNV and CDR2 YYDKDF (reference sequence). V lost 5 bases and J 10 bases, leaving 18 bases between the germline ends. This CDR3 reads CATSRPGTRVIQYF. In DNA form, the CDR3 reads TGTGCCACCAGCCGCCCAGGGACCCGTGTAATTCAGTACTTC.

The chain joins TRBV6-5 to TRBJ2-7, with 13 bases matching TRBD2. The CDR3 sequence is 13 residues long. The junction had 10 bases not matched to a gene; V was cut back by 7 bases and J by 13 bases. CDR1 MNHEY and CDR2 SVGAGI come from the germline V gene. The CDR3 coding sequence is TGTGCCAGCACGGAGACTAGCGGGAGGCGGGAATACTTC. Translated, it gives CASTETSGRREYF.

This clonotype was observed a handful of times. The J gene is TRBJ2-5, the V gene TRBV2; 9 bases match TRBD1. The germline CDR1 and CDR2 sequences are SNHLY and FYNNEI. Trimming took 8 bases from V and 5 from J; bases not matched to a gene: 12. The CDR3 consists of 15 residues. CDR3 bases: TGTGCCAGCTCACCATCACAGGGGGCGCGGGAGACCCAGTACTTC. Protein sequence: CASSPSQGARETQYF.

The chain carries TRBV12-5 and TRBJ2-1, with 9 positions matching TRBD1. This CDR3 has 18 amino acids. V shed 2 bases and J 10 bases; nucleotides not matched to a gene: 18. Germline CDR1 is LGHNT and CDR2 is FRNRAP. As DNA, the CDR3 is TGTGCTAGTGGTTTGCCCCGACAGGGGGAAGAGAGAACAAACGAGCAGTTCTTC. This translates into CASGLPRQGEERTNEQFF.

This clonotype was recorded at least ten times. The chain combines TRBV29-1 with TRBJ1-1; a possible D gene is TRBD1 (6 bases). With 3 bases removed from V and 0 bases from J, the gap between germline ends came to 20 bases. The CDR3 is 17 amino acids. Germline CDR1 is SQVTM and CDR2 is ANQGSEA. The CDR3 is CSVEWGVMGAMNTEAFF. CDR3 DNA sequence: TGCAGCGTTGAGTGGGGGGTAATGGGGGCCATGAACACTGAAGCTTTCTTT.

This clonotype occurred a few times. The CDR3 protein is CAIRGQMNTIYF. CDR3 nucleotide sequence: TGTGCCATCAGGGGACAGATGAACACCATATATTTT. V and J are TRBV6-5 and TRBJ1-3; 7 bases fit TRBD1. The CDR3 is made up of 12 amino acids. Per germline, CDR1 MNHEY and CDR2 SVGAGI. The V segment lost 10 bases and the J segment 7 bases; nucleotides outside the gene matches: 7.

The chain links TRBV24-1 to TRBJ1-5; D gene uncertain. Looked up from germline, CDR1 is KGHDR and CDR2 is SFDVKD. V lost 6 bases to trimming and J lost 3 bases, with 8 bases between them. This CDR3 is 13 amino acids long. The CDR3 nucleotides are TGTGCCACCAGTTTAGGGTACAATCAGCCCCAGCATTTT. Amino acid sequence: CATSLGYNQPQHF.

This clonotype was observed many times. One end of the junction does not line up with germline, which may come from a read error. The rearrangement links TRBV7-7 to TRBJ1-1; TRBD1 aligns across 8 bases. CDR1 and CDR2 (germline): SSHAT, FNYEAQ (reference sequence). The CDR3 is 13 residues long. The CDR3 nucleotides read TGTGCTAGCAGCGTTACAGGGGGCACTGAAGCTTTCTTT. Its protein product is CASSVTGGTEAFF.

This clonotype was seen ten or more times. V is TRBV6-6 and J is TRBJ1-2; the D is unclear. Trimming removed 5 bases from V and 7 bases from J, with 14 bases in between. The length of the CDR3 is 13 residues. Germline V gene sequence: CDR1 MNHNY, CDR2 SVGAGI (reference sequence). CDR3 DNA: TGTGCCAGCAGTCAGACGCCCTCTGGTGGCTACACCTTC. This gives the protein CASSQTPSGGYTF.

This clonotype was picked up many times. The chain uses TRBV7-9 and TRBJ1-6; no clear D gene. Germline CDR1 and CDR2: SEHNR and FQNEAQ (reference sequence). V was trimmed by 5 bases and J by 10 bases, leaving 15 bases between them. The CDR3 sequence is 14 residues long. CDR3 amino acids: CASSALVRHSPLHF. CDR3 sequence (DNA): TGTGCCAGCAGCGCCTTGGTGAGGCACTCACCCCTCCACTTT.

In its sample, this clonotype was seen many times. The chain joins TRBV20-1 to TRBJ1-6; 8 bases map to TRBD1. This CDR3 has 17 amino acids. Losses at the gene ends were 3 bases for V and 4 bases for J; bases not matched to a gene: 11. Germline V lookup: CDR1 DFQATT, CDR2 SNEGSKA (reference sequence). CDR3 coding DNA: TGCAGTGCTAGGGGGACAGGCGGCCAGATATATAATTCACCCCTCCACTTT. It specifies CSARGTGGQIYNSPLHF.

As to this clonotype: With a much larger clone just one base away, this may be a read error. The gene calls are TRBV6-5 and TRBJ1-3; TRBD1 matches 7 bases. Per germline, CDR1 MNHEY and CDR2 SVGAGI. CDR3 length: 16 residues. The CDR3 loop is CANSSRPRGRGNTIYF. CDR3 coding DNA: TGTGCCAACAGTTCCCGTCCGAGGGGGCGAGGAAACACCATATATTTT.

This clonotype was counted ten times or more. The chain joins TRBV7-9 to TRBJ2-1, with 8 bases matching TRBD2. The trim removed 10 bases at V and 0 bases at J, leaving 8 bases unmatched. Germline CDR1 and CDR2: SEHNR and FQNEAQ (reference sequence). The length of the CDR3 is 15 residues. CDR3 protein: CAIPIAGSSYNEQFF. The DNA of the CDR3 is TGTGCCATCCCAATAGCGGGGAGCTCCTACAATGAGCAGTTCTTC.

About this clonotype itself: The junction departs from germline at one end; a sequencing error may be responsible. The chain is built from TRBV7-9 and TRBJ2-5; D possibly matches TRBD1 or TRBD2 (5 bases each). This CDR3 is 15 amino acids long. Per the germline V gene, CDR1 is SEHNR and CDR2 is FQNEAQ (reference sequence). The CDR3 loop reads CASSLGHRDHETQYF. The CDR3 DNA is TGCGCCAGCAGCTTGGGCCACCGGGACCATGAGACCCAGTACTTC.

The chain is built from TRBV12-3 or TRBV12-4 and TRBJ2-7, with 7 nucleotides matching TRBD1. Unmatched junction bases numbered 2, after V lost 1 base and J lost 5 bases. This CDR3 has 13 residues. The CDR3 loop reads CASSLEGTDEQYF. DNA of the CDR3: TGTGCCAGCAGTTTAGAAGGGACAGACGAGCAGTACTTC.

This clonotype came up many times. The chain employs TRBV6-1 and TRBJ2-7; 9 nucleotides align to TRBD1. Trimming took 8 bases from V and 2 from J; bases not matched to a gene: 7. The CDR3 is 14 residues long. The germline V gene encodes CDR1 MNHNS and CDR2 SASEGT. The CDR3 bases are TGTGCCAGCGGCCGTGACAGGGGGGCCTACGAGCAGTACTTC. Its protein is CASGRDRGAYEQYF.